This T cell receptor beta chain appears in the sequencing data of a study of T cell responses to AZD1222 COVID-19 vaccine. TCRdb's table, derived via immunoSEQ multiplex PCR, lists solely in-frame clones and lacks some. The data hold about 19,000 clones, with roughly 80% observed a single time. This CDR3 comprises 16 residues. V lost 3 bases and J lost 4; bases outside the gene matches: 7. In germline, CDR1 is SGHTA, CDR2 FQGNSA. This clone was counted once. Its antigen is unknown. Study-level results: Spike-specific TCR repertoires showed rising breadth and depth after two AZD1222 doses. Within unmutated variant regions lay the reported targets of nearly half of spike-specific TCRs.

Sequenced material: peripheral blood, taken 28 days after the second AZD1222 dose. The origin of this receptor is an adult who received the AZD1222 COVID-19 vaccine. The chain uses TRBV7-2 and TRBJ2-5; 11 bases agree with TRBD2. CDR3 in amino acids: CASSLGLAASGETQYF. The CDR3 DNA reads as TGTGCCAGCAGCTTGGGACTAGCGGCCTCGGGAGAGACCCAGTACTTC.